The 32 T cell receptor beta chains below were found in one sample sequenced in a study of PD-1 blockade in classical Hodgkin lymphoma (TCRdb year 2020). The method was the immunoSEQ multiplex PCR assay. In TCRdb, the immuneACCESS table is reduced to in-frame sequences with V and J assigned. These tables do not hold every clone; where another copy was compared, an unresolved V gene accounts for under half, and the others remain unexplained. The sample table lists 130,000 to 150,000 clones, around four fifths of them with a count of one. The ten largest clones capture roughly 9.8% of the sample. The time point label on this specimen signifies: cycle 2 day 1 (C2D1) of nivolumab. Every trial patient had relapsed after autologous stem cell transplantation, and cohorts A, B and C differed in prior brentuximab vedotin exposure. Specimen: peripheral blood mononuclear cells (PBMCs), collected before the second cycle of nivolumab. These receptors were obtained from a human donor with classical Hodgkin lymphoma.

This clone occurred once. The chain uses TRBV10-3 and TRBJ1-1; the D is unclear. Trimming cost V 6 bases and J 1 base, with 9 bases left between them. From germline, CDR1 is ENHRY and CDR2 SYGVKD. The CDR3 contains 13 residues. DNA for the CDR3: TGTGCCATCAGGGGGTACCCGAACACTGAAGCTTTCTTT. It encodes CAIRGYPNTEAFF.

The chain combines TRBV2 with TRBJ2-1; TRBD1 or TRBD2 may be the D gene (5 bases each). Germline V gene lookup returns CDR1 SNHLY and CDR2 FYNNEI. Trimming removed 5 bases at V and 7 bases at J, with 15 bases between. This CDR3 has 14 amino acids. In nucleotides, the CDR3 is TGTGCCAGCAGTCAATCGGTGGGGGTTAATGAGCAGTTCTTC. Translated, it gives CASSQSVGVNEQFF. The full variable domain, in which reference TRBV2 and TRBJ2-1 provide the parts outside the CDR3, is EPEVTQTPSHQVTQMGQEVILRCVPISNHLYFYWYRQILGQKVEFLVSFYNNEISEKSEIFDDQFSVERPDGSNFTLKIRSTKLEDSAMYFCASSQSVGVNEQFFGPGTRLTVL.

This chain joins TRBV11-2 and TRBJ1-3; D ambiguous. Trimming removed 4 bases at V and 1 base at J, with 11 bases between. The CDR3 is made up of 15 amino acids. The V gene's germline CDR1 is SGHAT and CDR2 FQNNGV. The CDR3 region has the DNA TGTGCCAGCAGCTCTTACCGCACATCTGGAAACACCATATATTTT. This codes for CASSSYRTSGNTIYF.

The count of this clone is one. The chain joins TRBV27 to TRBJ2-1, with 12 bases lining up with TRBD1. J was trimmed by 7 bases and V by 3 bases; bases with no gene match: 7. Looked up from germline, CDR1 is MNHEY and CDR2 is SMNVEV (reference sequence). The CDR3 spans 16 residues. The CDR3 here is CASSFPGQGASNEQFF. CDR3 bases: TGTGCCAGCAGTTTTCCGGGACAGGGGGCCTCTAATGAGCAGTTCTTC.

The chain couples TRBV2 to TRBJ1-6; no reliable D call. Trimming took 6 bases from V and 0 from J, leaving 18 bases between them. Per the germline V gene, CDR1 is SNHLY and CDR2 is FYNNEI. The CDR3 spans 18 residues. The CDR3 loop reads CASRGLGQLNSYNSPLHF. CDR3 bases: TGTGCCAGCAGGGGATTAGGGCAGCTGAACTCCTATAATTCACCCCTCCACTTT.

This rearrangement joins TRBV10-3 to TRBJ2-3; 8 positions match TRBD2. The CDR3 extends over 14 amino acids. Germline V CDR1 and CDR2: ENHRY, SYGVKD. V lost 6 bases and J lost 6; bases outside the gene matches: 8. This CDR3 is CAIRAGRALDTQYF. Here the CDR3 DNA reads TGTGCCATCAGAGCCGGGAGGGCCCTGGATACGCAGTATTTT.

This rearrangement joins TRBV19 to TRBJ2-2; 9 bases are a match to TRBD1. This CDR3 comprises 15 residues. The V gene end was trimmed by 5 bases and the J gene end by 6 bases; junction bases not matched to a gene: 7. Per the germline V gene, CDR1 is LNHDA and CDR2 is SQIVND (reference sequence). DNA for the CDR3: TGTGCCAGTAGTCTGAGGACAGGGGCGGCCGGGGAGCTGTTTTTT. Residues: CASSLRTGAAGELFF.

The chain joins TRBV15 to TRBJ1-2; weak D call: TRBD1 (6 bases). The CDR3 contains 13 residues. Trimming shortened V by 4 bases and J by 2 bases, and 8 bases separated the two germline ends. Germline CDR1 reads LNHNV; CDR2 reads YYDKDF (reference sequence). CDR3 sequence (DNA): TGTGCCACCAGCAAACAGGGAAACTATGGCTACACCTTC. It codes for CATSKQGNYGYTF.

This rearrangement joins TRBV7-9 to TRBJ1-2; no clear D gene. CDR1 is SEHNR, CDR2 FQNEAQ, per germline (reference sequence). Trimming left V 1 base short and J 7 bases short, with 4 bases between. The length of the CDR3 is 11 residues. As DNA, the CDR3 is TGTGCCAGCAGCTTAGTAGCTGGCTACACCTTC. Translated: CASSLVAGYTF.

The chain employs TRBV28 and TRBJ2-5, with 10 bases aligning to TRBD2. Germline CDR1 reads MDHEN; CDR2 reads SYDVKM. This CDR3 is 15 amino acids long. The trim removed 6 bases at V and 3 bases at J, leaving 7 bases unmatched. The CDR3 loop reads CASSQRTSGKETQYF. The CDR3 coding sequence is TGTGCCAGCAGCCAACGGACTAGCGGAAAAGAGACCCAGTACTTC.

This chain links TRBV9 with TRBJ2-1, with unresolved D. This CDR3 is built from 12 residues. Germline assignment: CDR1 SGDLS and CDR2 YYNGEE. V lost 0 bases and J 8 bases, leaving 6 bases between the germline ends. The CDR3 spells CASSVDFDEQFF. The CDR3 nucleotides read TGTGCCAGCAGCGTAGATTTCGATGAGCAGTTCTTC.

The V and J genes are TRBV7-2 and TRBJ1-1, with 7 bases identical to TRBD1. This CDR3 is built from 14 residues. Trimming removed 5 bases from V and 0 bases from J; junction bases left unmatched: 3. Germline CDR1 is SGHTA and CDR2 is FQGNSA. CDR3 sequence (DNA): TGTGCCAGCAGCCTGGACAGGATGAACACTGAAGCTTTCTTT. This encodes CASSLDRMNTEAFF.

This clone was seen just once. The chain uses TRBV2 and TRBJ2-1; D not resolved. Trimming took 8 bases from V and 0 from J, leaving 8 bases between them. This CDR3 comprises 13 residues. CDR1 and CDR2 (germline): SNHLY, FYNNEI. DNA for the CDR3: TGTGCCAGCGGGCGTAGCTCCTACAATGAGCAGTTCTTC. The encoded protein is CASGRSSYNEQFF.

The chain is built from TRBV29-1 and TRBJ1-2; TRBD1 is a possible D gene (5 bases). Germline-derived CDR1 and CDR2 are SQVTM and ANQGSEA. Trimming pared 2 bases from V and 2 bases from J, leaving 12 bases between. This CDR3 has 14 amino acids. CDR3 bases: TGCAGCGTTGAATCCGGGACTGCAAACTATGGCTACACCTTC. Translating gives CSVESGTANYGYTF.

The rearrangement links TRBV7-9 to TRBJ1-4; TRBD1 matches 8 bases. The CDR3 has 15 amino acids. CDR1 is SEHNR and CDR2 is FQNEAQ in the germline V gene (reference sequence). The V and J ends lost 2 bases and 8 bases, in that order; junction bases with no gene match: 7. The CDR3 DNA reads TGTGCCAGCAGCTTACAGGGGGCTTTGCGGGAAAAACTGTTTTTT. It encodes CASSLQGALREKLFF.

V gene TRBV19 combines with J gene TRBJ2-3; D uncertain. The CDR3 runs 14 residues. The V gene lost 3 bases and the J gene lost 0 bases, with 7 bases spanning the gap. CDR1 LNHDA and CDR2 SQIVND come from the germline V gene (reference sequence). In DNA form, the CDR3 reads TGTGCCAGTAGTATCGGCTACAGCACAGATACGCAGTATTTT. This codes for CASSIGYSTDTQYF.

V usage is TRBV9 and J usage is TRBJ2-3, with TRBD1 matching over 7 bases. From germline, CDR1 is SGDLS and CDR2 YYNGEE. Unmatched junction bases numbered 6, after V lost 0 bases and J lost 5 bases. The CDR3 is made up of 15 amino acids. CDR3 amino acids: CASSVDGTDQDTQYF. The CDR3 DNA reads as TGTGCCAGCAGCGTAGACGGGACAGACCAAGATACGCAGTATTTT.

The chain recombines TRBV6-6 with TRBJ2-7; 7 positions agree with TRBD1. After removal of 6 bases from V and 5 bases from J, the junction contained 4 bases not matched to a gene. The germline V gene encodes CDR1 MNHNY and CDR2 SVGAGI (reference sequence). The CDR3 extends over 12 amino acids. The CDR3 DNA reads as TGTGCCAGCAGAACAGGGGTCCACGAGCAGTACTTC. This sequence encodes CASRTGVHEQYF.

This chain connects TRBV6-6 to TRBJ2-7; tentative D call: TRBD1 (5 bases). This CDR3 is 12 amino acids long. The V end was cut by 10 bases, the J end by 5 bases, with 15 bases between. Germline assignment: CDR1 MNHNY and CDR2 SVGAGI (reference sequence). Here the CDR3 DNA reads TGTGCCATTACGAACAGGTTCGACGAGCAGTACTTC. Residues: CAITNRFDEQYF.

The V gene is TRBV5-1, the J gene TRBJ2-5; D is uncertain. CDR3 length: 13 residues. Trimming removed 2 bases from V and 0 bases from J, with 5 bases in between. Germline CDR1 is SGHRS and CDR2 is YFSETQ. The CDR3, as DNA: TGCGCCAGCAGCTTTGGGGACCAAGAGACCCAGTACTTC. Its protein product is CASSFGDQETQYF.

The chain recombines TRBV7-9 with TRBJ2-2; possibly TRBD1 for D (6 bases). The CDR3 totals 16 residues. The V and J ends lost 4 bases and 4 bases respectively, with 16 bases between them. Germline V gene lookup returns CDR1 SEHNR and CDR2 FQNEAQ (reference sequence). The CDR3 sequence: CASSYDRLVSTGELFF. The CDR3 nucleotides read TGTGCCAGCAGCTACGACAGGCTCGTAAGCACCGGGGAGCTGTTTTTT.

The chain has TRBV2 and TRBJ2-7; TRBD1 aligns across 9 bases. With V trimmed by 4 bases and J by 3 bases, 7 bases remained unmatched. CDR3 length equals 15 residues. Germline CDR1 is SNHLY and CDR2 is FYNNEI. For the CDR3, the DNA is TGTGCCAGCAGTGCTGCACAGGGGGCGTACTACGAGCAGTACTTC. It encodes CASSAAQGAYYEQYF. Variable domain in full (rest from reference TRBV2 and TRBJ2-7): EPEVTQTPSHQVTQMGQEVILRCVPISNHLYFYWYRQILGQKVEFLVSFYNNEISEKSEIFDDQFSVERPDGSNFTLKIRSTKLEDSAMYFCASSAAQGAYYEQYFGPGTRLTVT.

The CDR3, as DNA: TGTGCCAGCAGAGGGGGGACAGGGAGGGACTACGAGCAGTACTTC. The encoded protein is CASRGGTGRDYEQYF. J is TRBJ2-7 and V is TRBV2, with 9 bases identical to TRBD1. This CDR3 region has 15 residues. Germline V gene data show CDR1 as SNHLY and CDR2 as FYNNEI. J was trimmed by 3 bases and V by 6 bases; bases with no gene match: 9.

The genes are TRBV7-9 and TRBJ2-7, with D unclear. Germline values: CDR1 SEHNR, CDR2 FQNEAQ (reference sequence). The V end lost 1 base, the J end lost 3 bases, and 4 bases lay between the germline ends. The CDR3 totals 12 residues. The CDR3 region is CASSLGRYEQYF. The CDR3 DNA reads TGTGCCAGCAGCTTAGGCCGCTACGAGCAGTACTTC.

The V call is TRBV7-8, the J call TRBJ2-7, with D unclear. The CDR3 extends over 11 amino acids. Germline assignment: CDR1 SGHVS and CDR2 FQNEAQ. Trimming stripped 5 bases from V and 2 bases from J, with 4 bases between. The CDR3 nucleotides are TGTGCCAGCAGCATCACCTACGAGCAGTACTTC. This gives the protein CASSITYEQYF.

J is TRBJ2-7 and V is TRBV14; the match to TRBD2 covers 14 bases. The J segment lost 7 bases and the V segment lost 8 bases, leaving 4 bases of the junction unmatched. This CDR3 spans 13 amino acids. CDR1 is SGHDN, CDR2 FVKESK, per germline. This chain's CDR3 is CASRLAGGGEQYF. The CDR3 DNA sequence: TGTGCCAGCCGACTAGCGGGAGGGGGTGAGCAGTACTTC.

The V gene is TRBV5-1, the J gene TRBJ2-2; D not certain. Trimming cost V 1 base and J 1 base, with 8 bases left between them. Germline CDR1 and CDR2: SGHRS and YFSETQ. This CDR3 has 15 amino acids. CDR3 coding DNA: TGCGCCAGCAGCTTGAACCTCCTGAACACCGGGGAGCTGTTTTTT. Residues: CASSLNLLNTGELFF.

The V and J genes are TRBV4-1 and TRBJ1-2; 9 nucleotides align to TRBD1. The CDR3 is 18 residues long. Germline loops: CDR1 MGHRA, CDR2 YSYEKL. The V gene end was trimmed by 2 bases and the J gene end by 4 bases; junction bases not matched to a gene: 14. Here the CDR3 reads CASSQPPGQGPPSYGYTF. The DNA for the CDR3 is TGCGCCAGCAGCCAACCCCCGGGACAGGGCCCCCCAAGCTATGGCTACACCTTC.

For the CDR3, the DNA is TGTGCCAGCAGCCAAGATTTTCTAGCTTTCTTT. Amino acids: CASSQDFLAFF. The chain combines TRBV4-2 with TRBJ1-1, with D unresolved. V was cut by 0 bases and J by 10 bases, with 6 bases left in between. Germline V gene lookup returns CDR1 LGHNA and CDR2 YNFKEQ. The CDR3 is made up of 11 amino acids.

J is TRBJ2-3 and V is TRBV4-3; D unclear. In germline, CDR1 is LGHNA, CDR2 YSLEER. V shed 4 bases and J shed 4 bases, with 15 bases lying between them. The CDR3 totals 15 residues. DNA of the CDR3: TGCGCCAGCAGCCTCTTGTTGGGCCCCCCAGATACGCAGTATTTT. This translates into CASSLLLGPPDTQYF.

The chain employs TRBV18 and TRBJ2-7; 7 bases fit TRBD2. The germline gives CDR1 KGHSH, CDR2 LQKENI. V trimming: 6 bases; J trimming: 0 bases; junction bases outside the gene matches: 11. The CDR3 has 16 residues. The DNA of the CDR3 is TGTGCCAGCTCTTATAGCGGCGGGGGAACCTCCTACGAGCAGTACTTC. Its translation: CASSYSGGGTSYEQYF.

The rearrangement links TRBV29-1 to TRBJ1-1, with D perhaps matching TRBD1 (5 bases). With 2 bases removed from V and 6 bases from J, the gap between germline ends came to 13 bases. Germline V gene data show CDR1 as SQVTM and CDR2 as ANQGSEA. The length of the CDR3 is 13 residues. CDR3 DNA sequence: TGCAGCGTTGAATTCCGGGGACGGGCTGAAGCTTTCTTT. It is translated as CSVEFRGRAEAFF.